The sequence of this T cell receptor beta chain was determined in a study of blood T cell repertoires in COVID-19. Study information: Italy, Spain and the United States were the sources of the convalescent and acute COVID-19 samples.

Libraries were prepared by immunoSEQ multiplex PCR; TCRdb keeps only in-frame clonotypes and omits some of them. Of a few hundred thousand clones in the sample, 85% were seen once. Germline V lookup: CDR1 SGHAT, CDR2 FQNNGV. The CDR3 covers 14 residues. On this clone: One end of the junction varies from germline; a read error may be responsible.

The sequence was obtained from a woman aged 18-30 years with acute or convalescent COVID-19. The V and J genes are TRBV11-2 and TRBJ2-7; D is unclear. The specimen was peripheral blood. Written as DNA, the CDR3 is TGTGCCAGCAGTTTAGGGCCCGTTACCTACGAGCAGTACTTC. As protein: CASSLGPVTYEQYF.